Following are 21 T cell receptor beta chains from one sample sequenced in a study of glioma-infiltrating T cells. Using RNA template, CDR3s of TCR alpha and beta were amplified with iRepertoire arm-PCR. TCRdb recomputed calls from the multiplex PCR reads with MiXCR, one row per CDR3 protein. Seen here are around 390,000 distinct CDR3 sequences, 41% observed once, and the top ten hold approximately 12%. The source material was glioma tissue, nonneoplastic brain tissue, or PBMCs (not recorded which). The source of these receptors is a human donor with low-grade glioma or glioblastoma, undergoing nonglioma brain surgery, or in good health (not recorded which).

The gene calls are TRBV6-1 and TRBJ2-1, with 10 bases that match TRBD2. CDR3 length: 14 residues. Germline CDR1 MNHNS, CDR2 SASEGT. V shed 7 bases, J shed 7 bases, and the junction held 7 bases outside the gene matches. The CDR3 loop is CASTLAGGRNEQFF. In nucleotides, the CDR3 is TGTGCCAGCACCTTAGCGGGAGGTAGGAATGAGCAGTTCTTC.

The chain uses TRBV10-3 and TRBJ2-3; TRBD2 matches at 8 bases. In germline, CDR1 is ENHRY, CDR2 SYGVKD. The CDR3 runs 13 residues. V gave up 8 bases and J gave up 6 bases; unmatched junction bases: 7. The CDR3: CAIHRAGEDTQYF. The CDR3 nucleotides are TGTGCCATCCACAGAGCGGGAGAGGATACGCAGTATTTT.

This clonotype was recorded a few times. The V call is TRBV6-2 or TRBV6-3, the J call TRBJ2-7; 10 bases are a match to TRBD1. The junction had 7 bases not matched to a gene; V was cut back by 2 bases and J by 3 bases. Germline V gene sequence: CDR1 MNHEY, CDR2 SVGEGT. This CDR3 region has 16 residues. CDR3 coding DNA: TGTGCCAGCAGTTACCAGCCGGGACAGGGGAACTACGAGCAGTACTTC. Its protein is CASSYQPGQGNYEQYF.

The J gene is TRBJ1-5, the V gene TRBV24-1; D not resolved. Germline CDR1 is KGHDR and CDR2 is SFDVKD. Trimming shortened V by 7 bases and J by 3 bases, and 15 bases separated the two germline ends. CDR3 size: 15 residues. CDR3 in DNA: TGTGCCACCAGCCCGGGAAACCGGATCAATCAGCCCCAGCATTTT. Protein sequence: CATSPGNRINQPQHF.

A word on this clonotype: This could be a read error, since a much larger clone is one nucleotide away. V and J are TRBV20-1 and TRBJ2-7, with a possible D match to TRBD2 (6 bases). This CDR3 is 16 amino acids long. Germline V CDR1 and CDR2: DFQATT, SNEGSKA (reference sequence). CDR3 bases: TGCAATGCTAGAGACCCGGGGGAACTAGTTCTCAACGAGCAGTACTTC. Translating it yields CNARDPGELVLNEQYF.

Only a few counts were recorded for this clonotype. J is TRBJ1-5 and V is TRBV7-2; D not resolved. V shed 0 bases and J shed 8 bases, with 14 bases lying between them. Germline CDR1 is SGHTA and CDR2 is FQGNSA. The CDR3 loop spans 15 amino acids. CDR3 DNA: TGTGCCAGCAGCTTAGCCGTGTTCCGAGGCGAGCCCCAGCATTTT. It translates to CASSLAVFRGEPQHF.

V and J are TRBV12-3 or TRBV12-4 and TRBJ2-1; D is unresolved. V was trimmed by 6 bases and J by 4 bases, leaving 13 bases between them. This CDR3 contains 14 residues. The chain's CDR3 is CASRPQVGYNEQFF. The CDR3 region has the DNA TGTGCCAGCAGGCCCCAGGTTGGATACAATGAGCAGTTCTTC.

This chain links TRBV7-2 with TRBJ1-5; D is possibly TRBD1 (6 bases). Germline CDR1 reads SGHTA; CDR2 reads FQGNSA. This CDR3 contains 16 residues. The ends were cut back, 8 bases at V and 2 bases at J, with 19 bases in the middle. The CDR3 loop is CASCQWGLRGNQPQHF. In DNA form, the CDR3 reads TGTGCCAGCTGCCAATGGGGGCTTAGAGGCAATCAGCCCCAGCATTTT.

In the case of this clonotype: Possible read error: a much larger clone is one base away. The V and J genes are TRBV27 and TRBJ2-3, with 9 bases lining up with TRBD2. The V gene end was trimmed by 7 bases and the J gene end by 8 bases; junction bases not matched to a gene: 7. CDR1 is MNHEY and CDR2 is SMNVEV in the germline V gene (reference sequence). This CDR3 has 13 residues. This chain's CDR3 is CASIAGGLGTQYF. CDR3 in DNA: TGTGCCAGCATTGCGGGAGGGCTCGGTACGCAGTATTTT.

A word on this clonotype: Sequence at one end of the junction differs from germline and may be a read error. The V gene is TRBV5-4, the J gene TRBJ2-1; the match to TRBD1 covers 7 bases. Germline V gives CDR1 SGHNT, CDR2 YYREEE (reference sequence). The CDR3 loop spans 14 amino acids. CDR3 sequence: CASSPPGQLETEYF. CDR3 sequence (DNA): TGTGCCAGCAGCCCTCCGGGACAGTTGGAGACCGAGTACTTC.

On this clonotype itself: This may stem from a read error, because a much larger clone lies one nucleotide away. The J gene is TRBJ2-2, the V gene TRBV6-2 or TRBV6-3; 12 bases line up with TRBD2. CDR1 and CDR2 (germline): MNHEY, SVGEGT. There are 19 residues in the CDR3. In DNA, the CDR3 is TGTGCCAGCAGTCTTGGACTAGCGGGATCTCGTGTGCACACCTGGGAGCTGTTTTTT. Its protein product is CASSLGLAGSRVHTWELFF.

The CDR3 nucleotides read TGTGCCAGTAGTATGAGTTCCAGCAATCAGCCCCAGCATTTT. Its protein product is CASSMSSSNQPQHF. The chain uses TRBV19 and TRBJ1-5, with D uncertain. CDR3 length equals 14 residues. Trimming took off 3 bases at V and 1 base at J, with 7 bases between the two ends. Germline values: CDR1 LNHDA, CDR2 SQIVND (reference sequence). Using reference TRBV19 and TRBJ1-5 for the parts outside the CDR3, the full variable domain is DGGITQSPKYLFRKEGQNVTLSCEQNLNHDAMYWYRQDPGQGLRLIYYSQIVNDFQKGDIAEGYSVSREKKESFPLTVTSAQKNPTAFYLCASSMSSSNQPQHFGDGTRLSIL.

About this clonotype: A much larger clone is a single base away; this may be a read error. J is TRBJ2-3 and V is TRBV28, with D uncertain. This CDR3 has 13 amino acids. The germline V gene has CDR1 MDHEN and CDR2 SYDVKM. The CDR3 nucleotides read TGTGCCAGCAGACCGACTTACACAGATACGAAGTATTTT. Residues: CASRPTYTDTKYF. Based on the CDR3 plus reference TRBV28 and TRBJ2-3, the full variable domain is DVKVTQSSRYLVKRTGEKVFLECVQDMDHENMFWYRQDPGLGLRLIYFSYDVKMKEKGDIPEGYSVSREKKERFSLILESASTNQTSMYLCASRPTYTDTKYFGPGTRLTVL.

This clonotype was observed many times. V usage is TRBV28 and J usage is TRBJ1-1, with 8 bases matching TRBD1. Germline V lookup: CDR1 MDHEN, CDR2 SYDVKM. V trimming: 4 bases; J trimming: 6 bases; junction bases outside the gene matches: 4. This CDR3 has 13 amino acids. DNA for the CDR3: TGTGCCAGCAGTTGGGGGACAGGCCCTGAAGCTTTCTTT. Protein product: CASSWGTGPEAFF.

The chain recombines TRBV11-1 with TRBJ2-7; 8 nucleotides align to TRBD1. V lost 1 base, J lost 2 bases, and 7 bases stayed unmatched. Germline V CDR1 and CDR2: SGHAT, FQDESV (reference sequence). The CDR3 loop spans 16 amino acids. The CDR3 DNA sequence: TGTGCCAGCAGCTTAGTATTTGGGGACAGGACCTACGAGCAGTACTTC. Its protein product is CASSLVFGDRTYEQYF.

V and J are TRBV7-9 and TRBJ2-3, with 8 bases matching TRBD2. The CDR3 length is 16 residues. Trimming took 1 base from V and 0 from J; bases not matched to a gene: 3. Germline V gene sequence: CDR1 SEHNR, CDR2 FQNEAQ (reference sequence). CDR3 sequence: CASSLVAGSSTDTQYF. The CDR3 coding sequence is TGTGCCAGCAGCTTAGTAGCGGGGTCTAGCACAGATACGCAGTATTTT.

This clonotype has more than one count but fewer than ten. The chain uses TRBV4-1 and TRBJ2-5, with D possibly being TRBD1 (6 bases). This CDR3 has 14 amino acids. CDR1 and CDR2 (germline): MGHRA, YSYEKL. The V end lost 6 bases, the J end lost 3 bases, and 14 bases lay between the germline ends. The CDR3 sequence: CASSPGQLEETQYF. The DNA for the CDR3 is TGCGCCAGCAGTCCCGGACAGTTAGAAGAGACCCAGTACTTC.

As concerns this clonotype: The junction does not match germline at one end; this may be a read error. For the CDR3, the DNA is TGTGCCAGCCGTGTACAGGGGAACACCCGGGAGCTGTTTTTT. Translated, it gives CASRVQGNTRELFF. The J gene is TRBJ2-2, the V gene TRBV28, with 7 bases lining up with TRBD1. CDR3 length: 14 residues. CDR1 is MDHEN, CDR2 SYDVKM, per germline. Looking up the rest from reference TRBV28 and TRBJ2-2 gives the full variable domain: DVKVTQSSRYLVKRTGEKVFLECVQDMDHENMFWYRQDPGLGLRLIYFSYDVKMKEKGDIPEGYSVSREKKERFSLILESASTNQTSMYLCASRVQGNTRELFFGEGSRLTVL.

This clonotype was recorded many times. This chain links TRBV7-2 with TRBJ2-2, with D uncertain. Germline-derived CDR1 and CDR2 are SGHTA and FQGNSA. The CDR3 extends over 14 amino acids. Between the trimmed V and J ends, which lost 2 bases and 1 base, there was a span of 5 bases. DNA for the CDR3: TGTGCCAGCAGCTTACTGCAGAACACCGGGGAGCTGTTTTTT. This encodes CASSLLQNTGELFF.

CDR3 sequence reads: CASSQGSTITSETQYF. The CDR3 nucleotides are TGTGCCAGCAGCCAAGGTAGCACTATTACCTCGGAGACCCAGTACTTC. V gene TRBV3-1 combines with J gene TRBJ2-5; D not resolved. The V and J ends lost 1 base and 5 bases respectively, with 17 bases between them. The CDR3 sequence is 16 residues long. Germline V gene lookup returns CDR1 LGHDT and CDR2 YNNKEL (reference sequence).

The table lists this clonotype with many counts. This chain joins TRBV27 and TRBJ2-1; 7 bases map to TRBD1. This CDR3 spans 14 amino acids. Losses at the gene ends were 2 bases for V and 3 bases for J; bases not matched to a gene: 1. Germline V gene sequence: CDR1 MNHEY, CDR2 SMNVEV (reference sequence). CDR3 residues: CASSLGTVYNEQFF. For the CDR3, the DNA is TGTGCCAGCAGTTTAGGGACAGTCTACAATGAGCAGTTCTTC.